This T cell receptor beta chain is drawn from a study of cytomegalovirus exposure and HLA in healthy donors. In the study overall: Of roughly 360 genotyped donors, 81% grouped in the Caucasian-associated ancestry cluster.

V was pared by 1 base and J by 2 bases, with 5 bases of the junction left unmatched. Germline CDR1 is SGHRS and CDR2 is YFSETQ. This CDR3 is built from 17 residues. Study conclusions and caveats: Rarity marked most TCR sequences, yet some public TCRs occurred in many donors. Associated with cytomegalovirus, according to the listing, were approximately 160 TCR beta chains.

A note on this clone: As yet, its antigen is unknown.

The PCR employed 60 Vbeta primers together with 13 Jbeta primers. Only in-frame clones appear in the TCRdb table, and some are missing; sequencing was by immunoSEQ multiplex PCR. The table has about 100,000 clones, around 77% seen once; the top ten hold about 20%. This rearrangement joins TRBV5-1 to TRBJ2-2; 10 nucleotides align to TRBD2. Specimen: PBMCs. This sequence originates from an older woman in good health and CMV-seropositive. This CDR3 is CASSLFRTSGNTGELFF. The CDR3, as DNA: TGCGCCAGCAGCTTGTTTCGGACTAGCGGAAACACCGGGGAGCTGTTTTTT.